These T cell receptor beta chains were read from a single sample in a study of T cell repertoires in cytomegalovirus infection. What these receptors recognize is not known. TCRdb reanalysed the reads using MiXCR and keeps one entry per CDR3 protein. The data hold 90,000 to 130,000 distinct CDR3 sequences, with 10% observed a single time. Sequenced input: PBMCs, sequenced either directly or after in vitro stimulation (not recorded which). These receptors all come from a human donor in good health (CMV status not recorded). Some clones in this sample may be carry-over from other donors' samples. The CDR3 runs from the conserved cysteine through the conserved F or W. The D gene is left open where the match is weak. Size tells how often a clone was seen (once, few, many) or the class of an expanded clone, and some rows leave it out.

D gene	clone size	V gene	CDR3 length	J gene	CDR3 DNA	CDR3 protein
TRBD2	few	TRBV10-3	14	TRBJ2-7	TGTGCCATCAGTGAGGGGACTAACCTACGCGAGCAGTACTTC	CAISEGTNLREQYF
-	many	TRBV6-1	12	TRBJ1-1	TGTGCCAGCGGGCTTGCGAACACTGAAGCTTTCTTT	CASGLANTEAFF
-	many	TRBV28	17	TRBJ2-4	TGTGCCAGCAGCTCTAGTTCCGGGACCCCAAGACAAAACATTCAGTACTTC	CASSSSSGTPRQNIQYF
-	-	TRBV9	14	TRBJ2-4	TGTGCCAGCAGCGTTGGCGGGACCAAAAACATTCAGTACTTC	CASSVGGTKNIQYF
TRBD2	-	TRBV7-6	15	TRBJ2-1	TGTGCCAGCAGCTCGACTAGCGGCCTATACAATGAGCAGTTCTTC	CASSSTSGLYNEQFF
TRBD1	many	TRBV28	18	TRBJ2-6	TGTGCCAGCAGTTTAAGGACAGGGAGAAACTCTGGGGCCAACGTCCTGACTTTC	CASSLRTGRNSGANVLTF
-	many	TRBV12-3/TRBV12-4	14	TRBJ2-5	TGTGCCAGCAGTCTAACAGGGAATGAGGAGACCCAGTACTTC	CASSLTGNEETQYF
-	many	TRBV19	15	TRBJ2-1	TGTGCCAGTAGTATAGACCGCCCGACAGGCAATGAGCAGTTCTTC	CASSIDRPTGNEQFF
TRBD1	-	TRBV24-1	21	TRBJ2-6	TGTGCCACCAGTGAATGGGGAACCAGACAGGGGCCGAGCTCTGGGGCCAACGTCCTGACTTTC	CATSEWGTRQGPSSGANVLTF
TRBD2	many	TRBV5-6	15	TRBJ2-2	TGTGCCAGCAGCCCGATAGCGGGCGGTACCGGGGAGCTGTTTTTT	CASSPIAGGTGELFF
-	many	TRBV7-6	15	TRBJ2-3	TGTGCCAGCAGCTTAGCGGGAGGCTTCACGGGACTCCGGTATTTT	CASSLAGGFTGLRYF
-	few	TRBV28	13	TRBJ1-5	TGTGCCAGCGAACGCGGGGAGTTTCAGCCCCAGCATTTT	CASERGEFQPQHF
-	many	TRBV12-3/TRBV12-4	15	TRBJ1-2	TGTGCCAGCAGTTTGCAAGAGGAGGTCGGCTATGGCTACACCTTC	CASSLQEEVGYGYTF
-	many	TRBV11-2	13	TRBJ2-5	TGTGCCAGCAGTAGAGGGTACCAAGAGACCCAGTACTTC	CASSRGYQETQYF
-	many	TRBV2	12	TRBJ1-1	TGTGCCAGCAGTGCTCGGGACACTGAAGCTTTCTTT	CASSARDTEAFF
-	many	TRBV20-1	15	TRBJ1-1	TGCAGTGCTAGAGCTGGGAGACCCGGGAACACTGAAGCTTTCTTT	CSARAGRPGNTEAFF
-	few	TRBV5-8	13	TRBJ2-3	TGTGCCAGCAGCGCACCCGGACCGGGGACGCAGTATTTT	CASSAPGPGTQYF
-	many	TRBV28	14	TRBJ1-6	TGTGCCAGCAGTCCCCCCGAGAGACGATCACCCCTCCACTTT	CASSPPERRSPLHF
TRBD2	-	TRBV20-1	16	TRBJ2-5	TGCAGTGCTAGGGGACTAGCGGGAGTCGATGCAGAGACCCAGTACTTC	CSARGLAGVDAETQYF
-	few	TRBV19	14	TRBJ2-5	TGTGCCAGTAGGACGGGAGACTACCAAGAGACCCAGTACTTC	CASRTGDYQETQYF
TRBD1	-	TRBV20-1	15	TRBJ1-5	TGCAGTGCTAAACGTATCGACAGGGAGGCTCAGCCCCAGCATTTT	CSAKRIDREAQPQHF
-	-	TRBV12-3/TRBV12-4	14	TRBJ1-1	TGTGCCAGCAGTTGGACAGACATGAACACTGATGCTTTCTTT	CASSWTDMNTDAFF
-	many	TRBV12-3/TRBV12-4	14	TRBJ2-5	TGTGCCAGCAGTTTTCCCCGGACCCAAGAGACCCAGTACTTC	CASSFPRTQETQYF
-	few	TRBV7-6	15	TRBJ1-1	TGTGCCAGCAGCTTATTATCCCCAGGGAACACTGAAGCTTTCTTT	CASSLLSPGNTEAFF
TRBD2	-	TRBV7-2	17	TRBJ2-3	TGTGCCAGCAGCTTAGTCCGGCTAGCGGGTCTAGGAGATACGCAGTATTTT	CASSLVRLAGLGDTQYF
-	many	TRBV20-1	12	TRBJ1-1	TGCAGTGTTCAGGGTTCGGGAACTGAAGCTTTCTTT	CSVQGSGTEAFF
TRBD1	many	TRBV7-8	12	TRBJ1-2	TGTGCCAGCAGCTGGAGGGGGCTTGGCTACACCTTC	CASSWRGLGYTF
TRBD2	many	TRBV4-2	17	TRBJ2-4	TGTGCCAGCAGCCAGAGGACTAGCGGAATAGCCAAAAACATTCAGTACTTC	CASSQRTSGIAKNIQYF
-	few	TRBV20-1	13	TRBJ1-6	TGCAGTGCTATTACGAACTATAATTCACCCCTCCACTTT	CSAITNYNSPLHF
-	-	TRBV28	15	TRBJ1-2	TGTGCCAGCAGTTCTCATGGGGCCACTAACTATGGCTACACCTTC	CASSSHGATNYGYTF
TRBD2	many	TRBV7-2	16	TRBJ2-1	TGTGCCAGCAGCCCCCAAGCGGGGGGGTCCTACAATGAGCAGTTCTTC	CASSPQAGGSYNEQFF
-	many	TRBV9	15	TRBJ2-3	TGTGCCAGCAGCACGCGGGGCGGCAAAGTGGATACGCAGTATTTT	CASSTRGGKVDTQYF
TRBD2	many	TRBV7-9	18	TRBJ2-3	TGTGCCAGCAGCGAAGAAAGACTAGCGGGAGGGCCAGGGGATACGCAGTATTTT	CASSEERLAGGPGDTQYF
-	many	TRBV7-2	12	TRBJ2-4	TGTGCCAGCAGCTCCCGGGGGAGGCACCCATACTTC	CASSSRGRHPYF
TRBD1	many	TRBV7-2	14	TRBJ2-3	TGTGCCAGCAGCGGAGGGACAGGGGCAGATACGCAGTATTTT	CASSGGTGADTQYF
TRBD1	many	TRBV19	14	TRBJ1-5	TGTGCCAGTGGGACAGGGTTGGGCAATCAGCCCCAGCATTTT	CASGTGLGNQPQHF
TRBD1	-	TRBV7-2	16	TRBJ1-5	TGTGCCAGCAGCTTAGGGGGGACAGCAACTAATCAGCCCCAGCATTTT	CASSLGGTATNQPQHF
-	many	TRBV12-5	15	TRBJ2-5	TGTGCTAGTGGTTTCGGGGCGGGAAGACAAGAGACCCAGTACTTC	CASGFGAGRQETQYF
-	few	TRBV5-4	14	TRBJ2-5	TGTGCCAGCAGCTTGGACTACGCCAAAGAGACCCAGTACTTC	CASSLDYAKETQYF
TRBD2	-	TRBV25-1	17	TRBJ2-1	TGTGCCAGCAGTGGAAGCGGGAGGCCTACCTCCTACAATGAGCAGTTCTTC	CASSGSGRPTSYNEQFF
TRBD1	-	TRBV7-9	16	TRBJ1-4	TGTGCCAGCAGCTTAATGATAGGGGGCGACAATGAAAAACTGTTTTTT	CASSLMIGGDNEKLFF
TRBD2	-	TRBV12-3/TRBV12-4	15	TRBJ2-7	TGTGCCAGCAGAGGTCGGGGGGGGGATTGGGACGAGCAGTACTTC	CASRGRGGDWDEQYF
-	many	TRBV6-2/TRBV6-3	13	TRBJ2-7	TGTGCCAGCAATGGGGGTTGGGCCTACGAGCAGTACTTC	CASNGGWAYEQYF